These 23 T cell receptor beta chains share one sample of origin, sequenced in a study of metastatic and nonmetastatic thyroid tumors. Among the patients, none had received any treatment before thyroid surgery. TCRdb reanalyzed the PCR reads with MiXCR. The top ten clones hold about 4% of a sample with some 23,000 clones, around 20% of them seen once. The sample consisted of adjacent normal tissue. The receptors here all came from a female donor with papillary thyroid cancer or a benign thyroid nodule (not recorded which). Some clones in this sample may be carry-over from other donors' samples.

In the case of this clone: Mismatch with germline at one junction end may stem from a read error. CDR3: CASSPSRSPSGNTICF. CDR3 nucleotide sequence: TGTGCCAGCAGCCCCTCCCGCAGTCCCTCTGGAAACACCATATGTTTT. The chain is built from TRBV11-1 and TRBJ1-3; D gene ambiguous. This CDR3 is built from 16 residues. CDR1 is SGHAT and CDR2 is FQDESV in the germline V gene (reference sequence). The whole variable domain, remainder taken from reference TRBV11-1 and TRBJ1-3, is EAEVAQSPRYKITEKSQAVAFWCDPISGHATLYWYRQILGQGPELLVQFQDESVVDDSQLPKDRFSAERLKGVDSTLKIQPAELGDSAMYLCASSPSRSPSGNTICFGEGSWLTVV.

This clone has a handful of counts. The chain links TRBV24-1 to TRBJ2-7; possibly TRBD2 for D (5 bases). CDR1 is KGHDR, CDR2 SFDVKD, per germline. V lost 4 bases and J lost 5, with 5 bases in between. The CDR3 totals 11 residues. CDR3 nucleotide sequence: TGTGCCACCAGTGAGGAGGACGAGCAGTACTTC. Translation: CATSEEDEQYF.

The sample holds many counts of this clone. V and J are TRBV3-1 and TRBJ2-1; maybe TRBD2 (6 bases). The CDR3 totals 17 residues. CDR1 LGHDT and CDR2 YNNKEL come from the germline V gene (reference sequence). The V end was cut by 0 bases, the J end by 0 bases, with 12 bases between. CDR3 nucleotides: TGTGCCAGCAGCCAAGACTTGGGACTCGGCTCCTACAATGAGCAGTTCTTC. Translation: CASSQDLGLGSYNEQFF.

This clone was observed a handful of times. A junction boundary mismatches the germline segment, possibly from a read error. The rearrangement joins TRBV19 to TRBJ2-7; D not certain. This CDR3 spans 13 amino acids. Looked up from germline, CDR1 is LNHDA and CDR2 is SQIVND (reference sequence). CDR3 region: CASSPGTRYGQYF. The CDR3 nucleotides read TGTGCCAGTAGTCCCGGTACCCGTTACGGGCAGTACTTC.

By share, this clone ranks as medium-sized (0.01 to 0.1%). The chain has TRBV7-2 and TRBJ2-7; tentative D call: TRBD2 (6 bases). The CDR3 contains 14 residues. Germline V gives CDR1 SGHTA, CDR2 FQGNSA. The V and J ends lost 7 bases and 7 bases respectively, with 20 bases between them. This CDR3 is CASNRGGSSGEQYF. CDR3 DNA sequence: TGTGCCAGCAACCGTGGGGGGAGCTCGGGGGAGCAGTACTTC.

This clone was detected many times. A much larger clone sits a single nucleotide away, making a read error possible. The chain couples TRBV7-8 to TRBJ2-1, with a weak D call TRBD1 (6 bases). The CDR3 runs to 16 residues. Germline lookup yields CDR1 SGHVS and CDR2 FQNEAQ. The CDR3 loop reads CASSLEADSAYNEQLF. The CDR3 region has the DNA TGTGCCAGCAGCTTAGAAGCGGACAGTGCATACAATGAGCAGCTCTTC.

This rearrangement joins TRBV10-3 to TRBJ2-7; no firm D call. The CDR3 runs to 12 residues. Germline V gene sequence: CDR1 ENHRY, CDR2 SYGVKD. V was pared by 4 bases and J by 10 bases, with 14 bases between. CDR3 sequence (DNA): TGTGCCATCAGTGGACCAGGCCCCGATCAGTACTTC. It is translated as CAISGPGPDQYF.

The chain recombines TRBV28 with TRBJ1-6; 9 nucleotides match TRBD1. Germline-derived CDR1 and CDR2 are MDHEN and SYDVKM. This CDR3 has 16 residues. Losses at the gene ends were 4 bases for V and 13 bases for J; bases not matched to a gene: 14. The CDR3: CASSSRGGQGRVPLHF. The CDR3 DNA reads as TGTGCCAGCAGTTCGCGCGGGGGACAGGGTAGGGTTCCCCTCCACTTT. Supplemented by reference TRBV28 and TRBJ1-6, the full variable domain reads DVKVTQSSRYLVKRTGEKVFLECVQDMDHENMFWYRQDPGLGLRLIYFSYDVKMKEKGDIPEGYSVSREKKERFSLILESASTNQTSMYLCASSSRGGQGRVPLHFGNGTRLTVT.

This clone has ten or more counts. The CDR3 loop reads CASSPTGTGGLPYEQYF. As DNA, the CDR3 is TGCGCCAGCAGCCCCACCGGGACAGGGGGCCTCCCCTACGAGCAGTACTTC. The chain has TRBV5-1 and TRBJ2-7; 12 bases map to TRBD1. V dropped 4 bases and J dropped 2; count of bases not matched to a gene: 10. This CDR3 has 17 amino acids. Germline CDR1 reads SGHRS; CDR2 reads YFSETQ.

The genes are TRBV6-1 and TRBJ1-2; TRBD1 is a possible D gene (5 bases). The germline gives CDR1 MNHNS, CDR2 SASEGT. V was trimmed by 6 bases and J by 3 bases, leaving 17 bases between them. This CDR3 comprises 15 residues. CDR3 nucleotide sequence: TGTGCCAGCAGCTCTTGGGGGATAACACACTATGGCTACACCTTC. Translating it yields CASSSWGITHYGYTF.

The chain recombines TRBV10-1 with TRBJ2-1, with 8 nucleotides matching TRBD2. Germline V CDR1 and CDR2: WNHNN, SYGVQD (reference sequence). This CDR3 region has 14 residues. V shed 3 bases and J 6 bases; nucleotides not matched to a gene: 4. The CDR3 DNA follows: TGCGCCAGCAGTGAAGCGGGAGCGACCAATGAGCAGTTCTTC. It translates to CASSEAGATNEQFF.

At least ten counts were recorded for this clone. This chain joins TRBV4-2 and TRBJ2-5; D gene ambiguous. V was trimmed by 3 bases and J by 2 bases, leaving 4 bases between them. The CDR3 is 12 residues long. The V gene's germline CDR1 is LGHNA and CDR2 YNFKEQ. The CDR3 reads CASSQHQETQYF. CDR3 nucleotide sequence: TGTGCCAGCAGCCAGCATCAAGAGACCCAGTACTTC.

Only a few counts were recorded for this clone. The chain recombines TRBV10-3 with TRBJ2-3; TRBD2 might be the D (7 bases). Germline CDR1 ENHRY, CDR2 SYGVKD. The CDR3 is 16 amino acids. The CDR3 nucleotides read TGTGCGGGGGAGGGGGGGGACCGAAGTGGCACAGATACGCAGTATTTT. Translating gives CAGEGGDRSGTDTQYF.

Only a few counts were recorded for this clone. The chain is built from TRBV28 and TRBJ2-7; 11 positions match TRBD1. With V trimmed by 10 bases and J by 0 bases, 8 bases remained unmatched. The CDR3 loop spans 15 amino acids. CDR1 MDHEN and CDR2 SYDVKM come from the germline V gene. CDR3 coding DNA: TGTGCCACCTCTTCCGGGACAGGGGGCTCCTACGAGCAGTACTTC. Encoded protein: CATSSGTGGSYEQYF.

Concerning this clone itself: At one end, the junction sequence differs from germline, possibly due to a read error. CDR3 bases: TGTGACACCAGTGCCGGGCGGACCTGTGGCTACACCTTC. This encodes CDTSAGRTCGYTF. V is TRBV24-1 and J is TRBJ1-2, with D unresolved. This CDR3 has 13 amino acids. Germline assignment: CDR1 KGHDR and CDR2 SFDVKD.

This clone showed up many times. This chain links TRBV4-1 with TRBJ2-6; D remains ambiguous. Germline V gene sequence: CDR1 MGHRA, CDR2 YSYEKL. Trimming left V 1 base short and J 0 bases short, with 7 bases between. The CDR3 totals 16 residues. The CDR3 DNA sequence: TGCGCCAGCAGCCAAGCCCTGGCCTCTGGGGCCAACGTCCTGACTTTC. Translation: CASSQALASGANVLTF.

This chain uses TRBV20-1 with TRBJ1-6; the match to TRBD1 covers 7 bases. Trimming cost V 0 bases and J 8 bases; bases outside gene matches: 7. CDR3 length equals 15 residues. Germline V gives CDR1 DFQATT, CDR2 SNEGSKA (reference sequence). The CDR3 sequence: CSARDWSGGYSPLHF. DNA for the CDR3: TGCAGTGCTAGAGATTGGTCAGGGGGTTATTCACCCCTCCACTTT.

The sample holds many counts of this clone. This chain joins TRBV20-1 and TRBJ2-2, with a weak D call TRBD2 (6 bases). CDR3 length: 16 amino acids. Germline V gene lookup returns CDR1 DFQATT and CDR2 SNEGSKA (reference sequence). V shed 5 bases and J shed 4 bases, with 20 bases lying between them. This chain's CDR3 is CSAGGAGTPGTGELFF. CDR3 coding DNA: TGCAGTGCTGGCGGGGCGGGGACGCCGGGCACCGGGGAGCTGTTTTTT.

There are a few counts of this clone. The chain carries TRBV3-1 and TRBJ2-5; D possibly corresponds to TRBD2 (6 bases). Germline V gives CDR1 LGHDT, CDR2 YNNKEL (reference sequence). The germline V and J ends were trimmed by 4 bases and 2 bases, with 17 bases remaining between them. The length of the CDR3 is 16 residues. The CDR3 reads CASSLYGAGGQETQYF. CDR3 nucleotide sequence: TGTGCCAGCAGCCTTTACGGAGCGGGTGGACAAGAGACCCAGTACTTC.

The rearrangement uses TRBV25-1 and TRBJ2-2; no definite D call. Germline V lookup: CDR1 MGHDK, CDR2 SYGVNS. V lost 5 bases, J lost 6 bases, and 10 bases lay in between. The CDR3 spans 13 residues. CDR3 DNA sequence: TGTGCCAGCAGTCTCACATGGGCCGGGGAGCTGTTTTTT. Its translation: CASSLTWAGELFF.

This clone is medium-sized (0.01 to 0.1%). V is TRBV6-5 and J is TRBJ2-7; tentatively, D is TRBD1 (6 bases). Germline loops: CDR1 MNHEY, CDR2 SVGAGI. This CDR3 has 13 amino acids. V was shortened by 2 bases and J by 6 bases, with 11 bases between the two germline ends. The CDR3 DNA reads as TGTGCCAGCAGTTACCCCGACAGGTCCGAGCAGTACTTC. It yields the protein CASSYPDRSEQYF.

CDR3 protein: CASSLAGISTDTQYF. CDR3 in DNA: TGTGCCAGCAGCTTAGCTGGGATTAGCACAGATACGCAGTATTTT. The rearrangement joins TRBV7-2 to TRBJ2-3; D is ambiguous. In germline, CDR1 is SGHTA, CDR2 FQGNSA. The CDR3 length is 15 residues. Trimming shortened V by 0 bases and J by 0 bases, and 7 bases separated the two germline ends.

This clone came up many times. This sequence joins TRBV29-1 and TRBJ2-7; D remains ambiguous. The V gene lost 4 bases and the J gene lost 4 bases, with 8 bases spanning the gap. Germline lookup yields CDR1 SQVTM and CDR2 ANQGSEA. This CDR3 has 11 amino acids. CDR3 in amino acids: CSVVGEYEQYF. CDR3 DNA sequence: TGCAGCGTTGTTGGGGAATACGAGCAGTACTTC.